This T cell receptor beta chain was obtained from a study of cytomegalovirus exposure and HLA in healthy donors. PCR primers comprised 60 Vbeta and 13 Jbeta primers. Method: immunoSEQ multiplex PCR; TCRdb's copy keeps in-frame clones and lacks some. The sample yields 200,000 to 250,000 clones, around 89% seen once. Trimming removed 6 bases at V and 1 base at J, with 13 bases between. CDR3 length equals 15 residues. Per the germline V gene, CDR1 is SNHLY and CDR2 is FYNNEI. The sequence came from a woman under 30 in good health and CMV-seronegative. The sequencing input was PBMCs. This chain connects TRBV2 to TRBJ1-5, with D tentatively TRBD1 (5 bases). CDR3 protein: CASSVREGSNQPQHF. For the CDR3, the DNA is TGTGCCAGCAGCGTCAGGGAGGGGAGCAATCAGCCCCAGCATTTT.